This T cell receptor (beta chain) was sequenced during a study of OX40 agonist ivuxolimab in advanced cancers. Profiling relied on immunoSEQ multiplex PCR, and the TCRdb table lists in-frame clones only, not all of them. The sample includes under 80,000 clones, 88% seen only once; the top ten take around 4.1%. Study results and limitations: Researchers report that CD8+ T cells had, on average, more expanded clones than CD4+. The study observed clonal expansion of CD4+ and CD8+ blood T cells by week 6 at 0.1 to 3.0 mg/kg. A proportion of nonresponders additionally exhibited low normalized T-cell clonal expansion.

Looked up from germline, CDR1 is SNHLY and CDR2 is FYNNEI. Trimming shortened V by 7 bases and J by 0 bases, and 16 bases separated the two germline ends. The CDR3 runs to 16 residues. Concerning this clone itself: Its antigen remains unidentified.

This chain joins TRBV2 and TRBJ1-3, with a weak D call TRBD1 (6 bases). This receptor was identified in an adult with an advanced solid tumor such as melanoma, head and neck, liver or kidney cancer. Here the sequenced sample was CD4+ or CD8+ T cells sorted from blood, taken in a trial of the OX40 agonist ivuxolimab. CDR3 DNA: TGTGCCAGCAATCGGGAAGGGACAAGCTCTGGAAACACCATATATTTT. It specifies CASNREGTSSGNTIYF.